Below are 29 T cell receptor beta chains sequenced from a single sample in a study of T cell repertoires in cytomegalovirus infection. Their cognate antigens are unknown. MiXCR, applied by TCRdb to the reads, yields one record per CDR3 protein. The data show around 99,000 distinct CDR3 sequences, approximately 28% seen once. Sample: CD8+ T cells from cultured PBMCs, taken from culture after CMV antigen stimulation. These receptors were taken from a human donor in good health (CMV status not recorded). Some clones in this sample may be carry-over from other donors' samples.

The chain is built from TRBV24-1 and TRBJ2-2; D tentatively fits TRBD1 or TRBD2 (5 bases each). Looked up from germline, CDR1 is KGHDR and CDR2 is SFDVKD. Trimming shortened V by 1 base and J by 6 bases, and 8 bases separated the two germline ends. The CDR3 has 14 residues. The DNA of the CDR3 is TGTGCCACCAGTGATTTTTTGGGACCCGGGGAGCTGTTTTTT. Translation: CATSDFLGPGELFF.

The gene calls are TRBV7-2 and TRBJ1-2; TRBD1 agrees at 7 bases. This CDR3 has 17 residues. The ends lost 2 bases at V and 4 bases at J; junction bases unmatched: 13. Looked up from germline, CDR1 is SGHTA and CDR2 is FQGNSA. The CDR3 loop reads CASSLSTTGVDSYGYTF. In DNA, the CDR3 is TGTGCCAGCAGCTTATCCACCACAGGGGTAGATAGCTATGGCTACACCTTC.

This clonotype was counted between two and nine times. Since a much larger clone is just one base distant, this may be a read error. The chain carries TRBV12-3 or TRBV12-4 and TRBJ2-3; weak D call: TRBD1 (6 bases). The CDR3 is made up of 14 amino acids. The CDR3 DNA reads as TGTGCCGGCAGAGCGTGGGGGCCGGGAGATACGCAGTATTTT. Translation: CAGRAWGPGDTQYF.

The sample holds many counts of this clonotype. V usage is TRBV10-3 and J usage is TRBJ2-5; 8 nucleotides align to TRBD1. Germline V gene data show CDR1 as ENHRY and CDR2 as SYGVKD. Germline trimming cut 0 bases from V and 1 base from J; bases unmatched to any gene: 10. This CDR3 is 18 amino acids long. CDR3 in amino acids: CAISESSAGGATQETQYF. The CDR3 DNA sequence: TGTGCCATCAGTGAGTCGAGTGCAGGGGGCGCAACCCAAGAGACCCAGTACTTC.

The chain has TRBV19 and TRBJ1-4; no definite D call. With 4 bases removed from V and 0 bases from J, the gap between germline ends came to 9 bases. The germline CDR1 and CDR2 sequences are LNHDA and SQIVND (reference sequence). The CDR3 runs 15 residues. CDR3 residues: CASSNSGATNEKLFF. CDR3 sequence (DNA): TGTGCCAGTAGTAACTCGGGAGCAACTAATGAAAAACTGTTTTTT.

This clonotype was found once. The chain links TRBV7-2 to TRBJ2-7; possibly TRBD1 or TRBD2 for D (7 bases each). V lost 5 bases and J 3 bases, leaving 14 bases between the germline ends. CDR1 is SGHTA, CDR2 FQGNSA, per germline. CDR3 size: 14 residues. DNA for the CDR3: TGTGCCAGCAGCCCAGGGGGGGGGGGCTACGAGCAGTACTTC. Translating it yields CASSPGGGGYEQYF.

The rearrangement uses TRBV4-1 and TRBJ2-7, with 7 bases identical to TRBD2. Germline V gives CDR1 MGHRA, CDR2 YSYEKL. This CDR3 is 15 amino acids long. V dropped 1 base and J dropped 1; count of bases not matched to a gene: 4. DNA of the CDR3: TGCGCCAGCAGCCAAGGTATGCGGGGGTCCTACGAGCAGTACTTC. The encoded protein is CASSQGMRGSYEQYF.

The chain has TRBV7-9 and TRBJ2-3, with D perhaps matching TRBD1 (5 bases). CDR3 length equals 14 residues. Germline CDR1 SEHNR, CDR2 FQNEAQ (reference sequence). The V gene lost 5 bases and the J gene lost 2 bases, with 11 bases spanning the gap. DNA of the CDR3: TGTGCCAGCAGCCCCGACAGAGACACAGATACGCAGTATTTT. Protein: CASSPDRDTDTQYF. Complete variable domain (other parts from reference TRBV7-9 and TRBJ2-3): DTGVSQNPRHKITKRGQNVTFRCDPISEHNRLYWYRQTLGQGPEFLTYFQNEAQLEKSRLLSDRFSAERPKGSFSTLEIQRTEQGDSAMYLCASSPDRDTDTQYFGPGTRLTVL.

This clonotype occurred a few times. The chain employs TRBV12-3 or TRBV12-4 and TRBJ2-1, with D possibly being TRBD1 or TRBD2 (5 bases each). The V end was cut by 6 bases, the J end by 8 bases, with 23 bases between. The length of the CDR3 is 16 residues. DNA for the CDR3: TGTGCCAGCAGCCCAACCTGGACGGTGGGGACCGATGAGCAGTTCTTC. It yields the protein CASSPTWTVGTDEQFF.

The chain joins TRBV5-6 to TRBJ2-7; a possible D gene is TRBD1 (5 bases). Trimming took off 7 bases at V and 3 bases at J, with 17 bases between the two ends. The CDR3 extends over 14 amino acids. Germline V gives CDR1 SGHDT, CDR2 YYEEEE. The CDR3 nucleotides read TGTGCCAGCGGAGAGGCACAGGTCGACTACGAGCAGTACTTC. Its translation: CASGEAQVDYEQYF.

This clonotype occurred a few times. V is TRBV28 and J is TRBJ2-3; a weak D match, TRBD2 (6 bases). Trimming left V 4 bases short and J 2 bases short, with 7 bases between. Germline CDR1 and CDR2: MDHEN and SYDVKM. This CDR3 is built from 13 residues. CDR3 protein: CASSSDYTDTQYF. Here the CDR3 DNA reads TGTGCCAGCAGTTCGGACTACACAGATACGCAGTATTTT. Combining the CDR3 with reference TRBV28 and TRBJ2-3 gives the whole variable domain DVKVTQSSRYLVKRTGEKVFLECVQDMDHENMFWYRQDPGLGLRLIYFSYDVKMKEKGDIPEGYSVSREKKERFSLILESASTNQTSMYLCASSSDYTDTQYFGPGTRLTVL.

The chain uses TRBV6-5 and TRBJ2-5, with TRBD1 identical over 7 bases. This CDR3 contains 14 residues. Germline CDR1 MNHEY, CDR2 SVGAGI. V lost 0 bases and J lost 2; bases outside the gene matches: 0. The CDR3 loop reads CASSYSTGQETQYF. The CDR3 DNA follows: TGTGCCAGCAGTTACTCGACAGGGCAAGAGACCCAGTACTTC.

This clonotype appeared many times. J is TRBJ2-1 and V is TRBV14; 8 positions agree with TRBD1. CDR1 SGHDN and CDR2 FVKESK come from the germline V gene. The CDR3 is 16 residues long. Trimming at V came to 0 bases and at J to 7 bases, leaving 8 bases not matched to a gene. DNA for the CDR3: TGTGCCAGCAGCCAAGAGGAGCAGGGGGCTTGGAATGAGCAGTTCTTC. Protein: CASSQEEQGAWNEQFF.

This clonotype was picked up one time. A much larger clone lies one base from this, so it may be a read error. The V and J genes are TRBV7-4 and TRBJ2-3, with D uncertain. The CDR3 loop spans 14 amino acids. The germline CDR1 and CDR2 sequences are SGHVT and SQSDAQ. In nucleotides, the CDR3 is TGTACCAGCAGCTCGATCAGGATCACAGATACGCAGTATTTT. This sequence encodes CTSSSIRITDTQYF.

This clonotype has more than one count but fewer than ten. The chain combines TRBV7-6 with TRBJ2-3, with 7 bases identical to TRBD2. V trimming: 1 base; J trimming: 5 bases; junction bases outside the gene matches: 6. The CDR3 is made up of 15 amino acids. Germline V CDR1 and CDR2: SGHVS, FNYEAQ. In DNA, the CDR3 is TGTGCCAGCAGCTTAGGGGGCGGGGGAGGAGATACGCAGTATTTT. Residues: CASSLGGGGGDTQYF.

In its sample, this clonotype was seen a few times. This chain links TRBV27 with TRBJ2-3; D call uncertain. The CDR3 extends over 15 amino acids. Trimming cost V 2 bases and J 2 bases, with 11 bases left between them. Germline V gene sequence: CDR1 MNHEY, CDR2 SMNVEV (reference sequence). The CDR3 coding sequence is TGTGCCAGCAGTTTAGAATACTCCTTCACAGATACGCAGTATTTT. Amino acid sequence: CASSLEYSFTDTQYF.

This clonotype was observed at least ten times. The rearrangement uses TRBV2 and TRBJ1-1; D unclear. The V gene lost 3 bases and the J gene lost 1 base, with 0 bases spanning the gap. Per the germline V gene, CDR1 is SNHLY and CDR2 is FYNNEI. CDR3 length: 11 amino acids. The CDR3: CASSENTEAFF. CDR3 DNA: TGTGCCAGCAGTGAGAACACTGAAGCTTTCTTT.

The chain uses TRBV7-2 and TRBJ2-2; maybe TRBD1 (6 bases). From germline, CDR1 is SGHTA and CDR2 FQGNSA. Trimming took off 1 base at V and 7 bases at J, with 13 bases between the two ends. This CDR3 is 15 amino acids long. The CDR3 DNA sequence: TGTGCCAGCAGCTTAGTTTGGACAGTGGGCGGGGAGCTGTTTTTT. It is translated as CASSLVWTVGGELFF. The full variable domain, its missing parts supplied by reference TRBV7-2 and TRBJ2-2, is GAGVSQSPSNKVTEKGKDVELRCDPISGHTALYWYRQSLGQGLEFLIYFQGNSAPDKSGLPSDRFSAERTGGSVSTLTIQRTQQEDSAVYLCASSLVWTVGGELFFGEGSRLTVL.

The chain carries TRBV28 and TRBJ2-6; D not certain. The CDR3 is made up of 14 amino acids. Per germline, CDR1 MDHEN and CDR2 SYDVKM. Trimming removed 5 bases at V and 1 base at J, with 6 bases between. CDR3 DNA: TGTGCCAGCAGTGTGAATTCTGGGGCCAACGTCCTGACTTTC. Its translation: CASSVNSGANVLTF.

This clonotype was seen repeatedly, ten times or more. The V and J genes are TRBV7-6 and TRBJ2-7; 9 nucleotides match TRBD1. The CDR3 has 15 residues. Looked up from germline, CDR1 is SGHVS and CDR2 is FNYEAQ. The V segment lost 5 bases and the J segment 6 bases; nucleotides outside the gene matches: 11. The CDR3 reads CASSPGTGSLSEQYF. CDR3 DNA: TGTGCCAGCAGCCCTGGGACAGGGAGTCTTTCCGAGCAGTACTTC.

V is TRBV14 and J is TRBJ2-7; unclear D gene. Trimming shortened V by 1 base and J by 3 bases, and 13 bases separated the two germline ends. CDR1 and CDR2 from the germline V gene are SGHDN and FVKESK. This CDR3 has 15 amino acids. CDR3 nucleotides: TGTGCCAGCAGCCAAGGGAGTTCTTGGATCTACGAGCAGTACTTC. The encoded protein is CASSQGSSWIYEQYF. The whole variable domain, remainder taken from reference TRBV14 and TRBJ2-7, is EAGVTQFPSHSVIEKGQTVTLRCDPISGHDNLYWYRRVMGKEIKFLLHFVKESKQDESGMPNNRFLAERTGGTYSTLKVQPAELEDSGVYFCASSQGSSWIYEQYFGPGTRLTVT.

The genes are TRBV11-2 and TRBJ2-1; the match to TRBD1 covers 7 bases. The V gene end was trimmed by 5 bases and the J gene end by 7 bases; junction bases not matched to a gene: 8. Germline CDR1 reads SGHAT; CDR2 reads FQNNGV. This CDR3 contains 14 residues. The CDR3 sequence: CASSPGTARNEQFF. The CDR3 region has the DNA TGTGCCAGCAGCCCGGGGACAGCGAGAAATGAGCAGTTCTTC. Filled out from reference TRBV11-2 and TRBJ2-1, the complete variable domain reads EAGVAQSPRYKIIEKRQSVAFWCNPISGHATLYWYQQILGQGPKLLIQFQNNGVVDDSQLPKDRFSAERLKGVDSTLKIQPAKLEDSAVYLCASSPGTARNEQFFGPGTRLTVL.

This chain uses TRBV7-8 with TRBJ2-1, with TRBD2 matching 12 bases. V was clipped by 2 bases and J by 9 bases; unmatched bases: 5. The CDR3 is 15 residues long. The germline gives CDR1 SGHVS, CDR2 FQNEAQ. CDR3 sequence reads: CASSLLAGGQSEQFF. The DNA of the CDR3 is TGTGCCAGCAGCTTACTAGCGGGGGGGCAGAGTGAGCAGTTCTTC.

The table lists this clonotype with many counts. The chain couples TRBV4-1 to TRBJ2-5, with D perhaps TRBD2 (6 bases). With 0 bases removed from V and 5 bases from J, the gap between germline ends came to 10 bases. Germline CDR1 MGHRA, CDR2 YSYEKL. The CDR3 runs 14 residues. CDR3 protein: CASSQEEGRETQYF. CDR3 nucleotides: TGCGCCAGCAGCCAAGAGGAGGGCCGGGAGACCCAGTACTTC.

The chain couples TRBV5-6 to TRBJ2-7; the D gene is possibly TRBD1 (6 bases). This CDR3 region has 14 residues. Germline V CDR1 and CDR2: SGHDT, YYEEEE. Between the trimmed V and J ends, which lost 4 bases and 0 bases, there was a span of 11 bases. This CDR3 reads CASSPGQYSYEQYF. In DNA, the CDR3 is TGTGCCAGCAGCCCCGGACAGTACTCCTACGAGCAGTACTTC.

The CDR3 DNA reads as TGTGCCAGCAGCCCCCGGGACAGGCATAATTCACCCCTCCACTTT. Amino acids: CASSPRDRHNSPLHF. The chain employs TRBV13 and TRBJ1-6; 8 bases are shared with TRBD1. CDR3 size: 15 residues. The V gene end was trimmed by 5 bases and the J gene end by 5 bases; junction bases not matched to a gene: 5. Germline CDR1 and CDR2: PRHDT and FYEKMQ (reference sequence).

The chain joins TRBV6-8 to TRBJ2-5, with D perhaps given as TRBD1 or TRBD2 (5 bases each). Germline V lookup: CDR1 MNHGY, CDR2 SAAAGT. This CDR3 region has 17 residues. V lost 0 bases, J lost 1 base, and 15 bases lay in between. The CDR3 DNA follows: TGTGCCAGCAGTTACTCGTTGTGGGGGAGCGCCCAAGAGACCCAGTACTTC. It is translated as CASSYSLWGSAQETQYF.

The genes are TRBV4-1 and TRBJ2-7, with a possible D match to TRBD2 (6 bases). The CDR3 contains 14 residues. Germline CDR1 and CDR2: MGHRA and YSYEKL. V was cut by 0 bases and J by 3 bases, with 9 bases left in between. As DNA, the CDR3 is TGCGCCAGCAGCCAAGATTGGGGGGTCTACGAGCAGTACTTC. This translates into CASSQDWGVYEQYF.

The chain couples TRBV15 to TRBJ2-5; weak D call: TRBD2 (5 bases). The germline V gene has CDR1 LNHNV and CDR2 YYDKDF (reference sequence). V lost 0 bases, J lost 4 bases, and 9 bases lay in between. The CDR3 extends over 14 amino acids. For the CDR3, the DNA is TGTGCCACCAGCAGAGAGGGGAGTTTAGAGACCCAGTACTTC. It encodes CATSREGSLETQYF.